The T cell receptor beta chain described here comes from a study of STAT3 mutations in large granular lymphocyte leukemia. Whole-study results and caveats: Every T-cell large granular lymphocyte leukemia patient had at least one immunodominant TCR beta clonotype. TCR clonotype switching after therapy occurred in 6 of 18 patients. In several patients, dominant TCR clone burden exceeded STAT3 mutant burden, suggesting STAT3 mutation arose secondarily.

The CDR3 has 17 amino acids. Germline assignment: CDR1 SGHTA and CDR2 FQGTGA. V trimming: 0 bases; J trimming: 5 bases; junction bases outside the gene matches: 8. Profiled with immunoSEQ multiplex PCR; TCRdb holds only in-frame clones, not every one. The sample has roughly 10,000 clones; about 85% are singletons. With regard to this clone: Its target is not known.

The sample was peripheral blood mononuclear cells. V gene TRBV7-3 combines with J gene TRBJ2-5; 11 bases map to TRBD1. The clonotype originates from a man between 60 and 75 years old with T-cell large granular lymphocyte leukemia. Some clones in this sample may be carry-over from other donors' samples. Written as DNA, the CDR3 is TGTGCCAGCAGCTTAACACGGACAGGGACAGGGGGGGAGACCCAGTACTTC. Amino acids: CASSLTRTGTGGETQYF.